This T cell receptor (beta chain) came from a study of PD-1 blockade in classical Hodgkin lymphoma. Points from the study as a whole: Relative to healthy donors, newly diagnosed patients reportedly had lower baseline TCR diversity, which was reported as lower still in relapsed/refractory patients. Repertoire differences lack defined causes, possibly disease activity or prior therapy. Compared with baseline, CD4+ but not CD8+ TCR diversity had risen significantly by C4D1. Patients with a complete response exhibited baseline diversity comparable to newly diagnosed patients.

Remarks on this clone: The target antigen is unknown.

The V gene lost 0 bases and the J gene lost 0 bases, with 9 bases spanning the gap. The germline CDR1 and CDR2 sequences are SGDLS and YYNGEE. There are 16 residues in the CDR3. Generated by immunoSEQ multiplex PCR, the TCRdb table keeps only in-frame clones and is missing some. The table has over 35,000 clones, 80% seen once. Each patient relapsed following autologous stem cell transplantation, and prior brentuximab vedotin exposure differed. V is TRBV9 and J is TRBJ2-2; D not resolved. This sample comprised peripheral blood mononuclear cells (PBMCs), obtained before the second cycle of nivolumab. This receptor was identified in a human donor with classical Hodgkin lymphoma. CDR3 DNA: TGTGCCAGCAGCGTAGATGTCGGAACGAACACCGGGGAGCTGTTTTTT. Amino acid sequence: CASSVDVGTNTGELFF.